Listed below are T cell receptor beta chains from one sample, sequenced in a study of T cell responses to AZD1222 COVID-19 vaccine. The assay was immunoSEQ multiplex PCR, and TCRdb's table has in-frame clones only and misses some. The sample lists some 140,000 clones; 92% were seen once. This sample comprised peripheral blood, obtained on day 0 of AZD1222 vaccination. The receptors originated from an adult in good health. The CDR3 runs from the conserved cysteine through the conserved F or W. A D gene is named only where the DNA matches it firmly. Clone size is not always given. Where it is, it says once, few, many or a class for expanded clones.

cdr3_length	clone_size	v_call	d_call	j_call	cdr3_aa	cdr3_nt
13	NA	TRBV11-2	NA	TRBJ2-1	CASSPSTRRDIFF	TGTGCCAGCAGCCCGTCCACCCGGCGGGACATCTTCTTC
12	NA	TRBV29-1	NA	TRBJ1-3	CSVAGAGNTIYF	TGCAGCGTTGCAGGGGCTGGAAACACCATATATTTT
17	once	TRBV5-1	TRBD1	TRBJ2-3	CASSVLPGQISTDTQYF	TGCGCCAGCAGCGTACTCCCGGGACAGATCAGCACAGATACGCAGTATTTT
16	NA	TRBV7-9	NA	TRBJ1-6	CASSLVGGLGNSPLHF	TGTGCCAGCAGCTTAGTGGGGGGGCTGGGGAATTCACCCCTCCACTTT
15	once	TRBV18	NA	TRBJ2-3	CASSPPGGQFHTQYF	TGTGCCAGCTCACCACCTGGGGGGCAGTTTCATACGCAGTATTTT
16	NA	TRBV5-3	NA	TRBJ1-5	CARSSCGTATNQPQHF	TGTGCCAGAAGCTCGTGCGGGACCGCCACCAATCAGCCCCAGCATTTT
13	NA	TRBV14	TRBD1	TRBJ1-2	CASSRGQGGGYTF	TGTGCCAGCAGCCGGGGACAGGGTGGTGGCTACACCTTC
17	NA	TRBV7-2	TRBD2	TRBJ2-2	CASSVETSGGPSGELFF	TGTGCCAGCAGCGTCGAGACTAGCGGGGGGCCGAGCGGGGAGCTGTTTTTT
16	NA	TRBV5-4	TRBD1	TRBJ1-6	CASSRDRFNYNSPLHF	TGTGCCAGCAGCAGGGACAGATTCAACTATAATTCACCCCTCCACTTT
13	NA	TRBV5-1	NA	TRBJ2-5	CASLDRRQETQYF	TGCGCCAGCCTAGACAGAAGACAAGAGACCCAGTACTTC
15	NA	TRBV24-1	TRBD1	TRBJ2-5	CATSDWTGGRETQYF	TGTGCCACCAGTGATTGGACAGGGGGCCGGGAGACCCAGTACTTC
15	NA	TRBV10-2	TRBD1	TRBJ2-5	CASSDWGRGLGTQYF	TGCGCCAGCAGTGACTGGGGCAGGGGGCTGGGGACCCAGTACTTC
13	NA	TRBV14	NA	TRBJ2-7	CASSLTTAYEQYF	TGTGCCAGCAGCCTAACGACAGCCTACGAGCAGTACTTC
13	NA	TRBV7-9	NA	TRBJ2-5	CASGRQGVATQYF	TGTGCCAGCGGGAGGCAGGGAGTGGCGACCCAGTACTTC
11	NA	TRBV30	NA	TRBJ2-2	CAWSTAGELFF	TGTGCCTGGAGTACCGCCGGGGAGCTGTTTTTT
13	NA	TRBV28	TRBD1	TRBJ1-5	CASRDRVDQPQHF	TGTGCCAGCAGAGACAGGGTGGATCAGCCCCAGCATTTT
12	NA	TRBV28	NA	TRBJ2-5	CASSLLAETQYF	TGTGCCAGCAGTTTATTGGCAGAGACCCAGTACTTC
14	NA	TRBV10-1	NA	TRBJ2-7	CASSESRRDHEQYF	TGCGCCAGCAGTGAGTCGAGGAGGGACCACGAGCAGTACTTC
13	NA	TRBV12-3/TRBV12-4	TRBD1	TRBJ1-2	CASRLTGNYGYTF	TGTGCCAGCAGATTGACAGGGAATTATGGCTACACCTTC
16	NA	TRBV23-1	NA	TRBJ2-1	CASSQSRRGGHNEQFF	TGCGCCAGCAGTCAATCCCGCAGGGGGGGCCACAATGAGCAGTTCTTC
14	NA	TRBV4-1	NA	TRBJ1-2	CASSEFGEGYGYTF	TGCGCCAGCAGCGAATTCGGGGAAGGTTATGGCTACACCTTC
13	NA	TRBV7-3	NA	TRBJ1-1	CASSLTVITEAFF	TGTGCCAGCAGCTTAACAGTTATCACTGAAGCTTTCTTT
14	NA	TRBV28	NA	TRBJ1-2	CASSLRTGRYGYTF	TGTGCCAGCAGTTTAAGGACGGGCCGCTATGGCTACACCTTC
11	NA	TRBV18	NA	TRBJ2-3	CASLRTDTQYF	TGTGCCAGCCTCCGCACAGATACGCAGTATTTT
16	once	TRBV3-1/TRBV3-2	TRBD1	TRBJ1-5	CASSQTTGGFNQPQHF	TGTGCCAGCAGCCAAACGACAGGGGGATTCAACCAGCCCCAGCATTTT
13	once	TRBV2	TRBD1	TRBJ2-5	CASSGTGGGTQYF	TGTGCCAGCAGTGGCACAGGGGGAGGGACCCAGTACTTC
14	once	TRBV18	NA	TRBJ1-2	CASSPPGRDYGYTF	TGTGCCAGCTCACCACCGGGCAGGGACTATGGCTACACCTTC
13	NA	TRBV5-1	NA	TRBJ2-5	CASSTRGLETQYF	TGCGCCAGCAGCACTCGGGGTTTGGAGACCCAGTACTTC
13	NA	TRBV24-1	NA	TRBJ1-2	CATSGVGYYGYTF	TGTGCCACCAGTGGAGTGGGGTACTATGGCTACACCTTC
12	NA	TRBV5-1	NA	TRBJ2-1	CASSLDYYEQFF	TGCGCCAGCAGCTTGGATTATTATGAGCAGTTCTTC
15	NA	TRBV10-1	NA	TRBJ2-2	CASSESLRDTGELFF	TGCGCCAGCAGTGAGTCGCTGAGGGATACCGGGGAGCTGTTTTTT
16	NA	TRBV6-2/TRBV6-3	NA	TRBJ1-2	CASSTIRQAINYGYTF	TGTGCCAGCAGTACTATTCGACAGGCGATTAACTATGGCTACACCTTC
11	NA	TRBV3-1/TRBV3-2	NA	TRBJ2-7	CASSQGGHEYF	TGTGCCAGCAGCCAAGGAGGACATGAGTACTTC
14	NA	TRBV24-1	NA	TRBJ1-6	CATQGASYNSPLHF	TGTGCCACACAGGGAGCCTCCTATAATTCACCCCTCCACTTT
15	once	TRBV7-6	NA	TRBJ1-6	CASSPFNGGDSPLHF	TGTGCCAGCAGCCCCTTTAACGGGGGGGATTCACCCCTCCACTTT
13	NA	TRBV3-1/TRBV3-2	NA	TRBJ1-2	CASTPLGSYGYTF	TGTGCCAGCACCCCGTTGGGCTCCTATGGCTACACCTTC
14	NA	TRBV27	NA	TRBJ2-1	CASWTTSSYNEQFF	TGTGCCAGCTGGACCACGAGCTCCTACAATGAGCAGTTCTTC
15	NA	TRBV2	TRBD1	TRBJ2-7	CASSGGTDPAYEQYF	TGTGCCAGCAGTGGAGGGACAGACCCCGCTTACGAGCAGTACTTC
15	once	TRBV5-4	NA	TRBJ1-4	CASSQRTDGGEKLFF	TGTGCCAGCAGCCAGAGGACAGACGGTGGGGAAAAACTGTTTTTT
15	NA	TRBV6-2/TRBV6-3	TRBD1	TRBJ1-1	CASSGGTAMNTEAFF	TGTGCCAGCAGTGGAGGGACAGCGATGAACACTGAAGCTTTCTTT
11	NA	TRBV6-4	NA	TRBJ2-7	CASSETYEQYF	TGTGCCAGCAGTGAGACTTACGAGCAGTACTTC